One sample yielded the 6 T cell receptor beta chains listed below, sequenced in a study of human T cells and chemical hapten exposure. MiXCR, run by TCRdb on the RACE reads, gives a single entry per CDR3 protein. The sample consists of about 51,000 distinct CDR3 sequences, about 9.4% of them appearing once. The time point denotes: pre-sensitization, week 0. Treatment indicated: therapeutic diphenylcyclopropenone sensitization with weekly scalp DPC. The sequencing here drew on whole blood, taken in connection with sensitization to the hapten diphenylcyclopropenone (DPC). Source of these receptors: a woman aged 40 to 49 with alopecia areata. Some clones in this sample may be carry-over from other donors' samples.

This clonotype occurred many times. The chain joins TRBV2 to TRBJ1-2; D perhaps matches TRBD1 (5 bases). V was shortened by 3 bases and J by 0 bases, with 11 bases between the two germline ends. The germline V gene encodes CDR1 SNHLY and CDR2 FYNNEI. The CDR3 totals 15 residues. CDR3 amino acids: CASSEFRGANYGYTF. The CDR3 DNA sequence: TGTGCCAGCAGTGAGTTTCGGGGGGCTAACTATGGCTACACCTTC.

In this sample, this clonotype turned up many times. The chain combines TRBV6-1 with TRBJ1-1; D remains ambiguous. V dropped 2 bases and J dropped 0 bases, with 16 bases sitting between them. This CDR3 is built from 17 residues. From germline, CDR1 is MNHNS and CDR2 SASEGT. CDR3 DNA: TGTGCCAGCAGTGAAAACGGAGGGCTCGGGGTGAACACTGAAGCTTTCTTT. Translation gives CASSENGGLGVNTEAFF.

The V call is TRBV10-3, the J call TRBJ2-1, with D perhaps assigned TRBD1 or TRBD2 (5 bases each). Germline V gene lookup returns CDR1 ENHRY and CDR2 SYGVKD. Trimming took 5 bases from V and 5 from J, leaving 10 bases between them. This CDR3 is 13 amino acids long. The CDR3 DNA is TGTGCCATCAGTAGGGACGAGGACAATGAGCAGTTCTTC. Residues: CAISRDEDNEQFF.

CDR3 protein: CASSATGDLGPQHF. The CDR3 bases are TGTGCCAGCAGCGCAACAGGGGATTTGGGGCCCCAGCATTTT. The V call is TRBV9, the J call TRBJ1-5, with TRBD1 matching over 7 bases. CDR1 SGDLS and CDR2 YYNGEE come from the germline V gene. J lost 9 bases, V lost 3 bases, and 9 bases had no gene match. The CDR3 runs to 14 residues.

The rearrangement links TRBV3-1 to TRBJ1-2, with a tentative D call TRBD1 (5 bases). Per germline, CDR1 LGHDT and CDR2 YNNKEL (reference sequence). This CDR3 contains 13 residues. The V end lost 5 bases, the J end lost 6 bases, and 13 bases lay between the germline ends. The CDR3 DNA is TGTGCCAGCAGCGGGGCAGGGATAGATGGCTACACCTTC. Its protein product is CASSGAGIDGYTF. Together with reference TRBV3-1 and TRBJ1-2, the CDR3 gives the full variable domain: DTAVSQTPKYLVTQMGNDKSIKCEQNLGHDTMYWYKQDSKKFLKIMFSYNNKELIINETVPNRFSPKSPDKAHLNLHINSLELGDSAVYFCASSGAGIDGYTFGSGTRLTVV.

This chain uses TRBV6-6 with TRBJ1-5; TRBD1 aligns across 8 bases. The J segment lost 3 bases and the V segment lost 5 bases, leaving 9 bases of the junction unmatched. Germline CDR1 is MNHNY and CDR2 is SVGAGI (reference sequence). This CDR3 has 16 amino acids. DNA of the CDR3: TGTGCCAGCAGTACCCAAGACAGGGGAATCAATCAGCCCCAGCATTTT. Amino acid sequence: CASSTQDRGINQPQHF.